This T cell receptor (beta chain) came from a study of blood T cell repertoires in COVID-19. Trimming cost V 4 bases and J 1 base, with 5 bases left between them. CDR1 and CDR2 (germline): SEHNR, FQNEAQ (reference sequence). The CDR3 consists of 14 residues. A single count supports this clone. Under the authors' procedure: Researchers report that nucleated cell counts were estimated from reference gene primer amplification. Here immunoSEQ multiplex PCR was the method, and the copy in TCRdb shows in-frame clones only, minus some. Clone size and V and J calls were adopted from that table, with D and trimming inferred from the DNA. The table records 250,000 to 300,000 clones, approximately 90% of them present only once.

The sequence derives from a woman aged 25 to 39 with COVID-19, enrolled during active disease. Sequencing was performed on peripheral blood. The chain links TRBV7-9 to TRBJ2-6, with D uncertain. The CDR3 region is CASSSRSGANVLTF. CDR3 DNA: TGTGCCAGCAGCTCCCGTTCTGGGGCCAACGTCCTGACTTTC.